This entry features one T cell receptor (beta chain) sequence. Its antigen is unknown. The source of the blood RNA was unsorted whole blood, and germline DNA was extracted as well. The record originates from a study of tumor-infiltrating lymphocytes in primary liver carcinoma. Study details: Cases comprised patients with primary liver carcinoma who received surgical resection. Study observations and caveats: Bulk, unsorted sampling meant CD4+ and CD8+ repertoires went uncompared.

The CDR3 has 16 amino acids. The J segment lost 5 bases and the V segment lost 0 bases, leaving 7 bases of the junction unmatched. A constant-region primer primed TCR beta cDNA synthesis from 400 to 550 ng of total RNA. Generation of the TCR beta libraries relied on three nested multiplex PCR rounds using slightly modified ARM-PCR. TRBV1-TRBV30 forward and Cbeta reverse primers drove the first two approximately 10-cycle rounds. TCRdb re-called the multiplex PCR reads with MiXCR, one entry per CDR3 protein. This table holds approximately 210,000 distinct CDR3 sequences, 65% found once. The V gene is TRBV12-3 or TRBV12-4, the J gene TRBJ2-7; 10 bases map to TRBD2. The sequenced sample consisted of peripheral blood. This sequence originates from a woman aged 55-69 years with primary liver carcinoma and hepatitis B virus infection. CDR3 nucleotides: TGTGCCAGCAGTTTAGCCCCTAGCGGGAGCCCCCACGAGCAGTACTTC. It encodes CASSLAPSGSPHEQYF.